This passage covers 8 T cell receptor beta chains from one sample sequenced in a study of T cells in Graves' hyperthyroidism and ophthalmopathy. TCR beta CDR3 region amplification was performed from RNA transcripts. The HTBI primer set drove a first-round RT-PCR of the TCR CDR3. MiXCR was run by TCRdb on the multiplex PCR reads, yielding one entry per CDR3 protein. The profile shows approximately 560,000 distinct CDR3 sequences, more than 15% of them singletons. The material sequenced was blood. These receptors were collected from a woman in her twenties or thirties with Graves' hyperthyroidism.

Turning to this clonotype: A much more abundant neighbour one base away suggests this may be a read error. This rearrangement joins TRBV6-2 or TRBV6-3 to TRBJ2-1; D is unresolved. The germline V gene has CDR1 MNHEY and CDR2 SVGEGT. The CDR3 covers 13 residues. The DNA of the CDR3 is TGTGCCAGCAGTGCAGAATCCTACAGTGAGCAGTTCTTC. Protein sequence: CASSAESYSEQFF.

This clonotype showed up just a few times. The V and J genes are TRBV6-1 and TRBJ2-1; 13 bases align to TRBD2. This CDR3 contains 17 residues. V was pared by 6 bases and J by 4 bases, with 9 bases of the junction left unmatched. Germline V gene sequence: CDR1 MNHNS, CDR2 SASEGT. The CDR3 nucleotides are TGTGCCAGCAGGGGGACTAGCGGGGTACCTAGTTACAATGAGCAGTTCTTC. It yields the protein CASRGTSGVPSYNEQFF.

This clonotype was recorded many times. For the CDR3, the DNA is TGTGCCAGCAGTTATATAGAGACCCAGTACTTC. Protein: CASSYIETQYF. The chain uses TRBV28 and TRBJ2-5, with unresolved D. This CDR3 has 11 amino acids. Trimming shortened V by 4 bases and J by 4 bases, and 4 bases separated the two germline ends. The germline V gene encodes CDR1 MDHEN and CDR2 SYDVKM.

The chain couples TRBV6-1 to TRBJ2-1; 9 bases agree with TRBD2. The CDR3 contains 14 residues. The trim removed 7 bases at V and 8 bases at J, leaving 9 bases unmatched. Germline CDR1 MNHNS, CDR2 SASEGT. For the CDR3, the DNA is TGTGCCAGCAATGCGGGAGGGCCTTCGGATGAGCAGTTCTTC. It is translated as CASNAGGPSDEQFF.

This clonotype was seen repeatedly, ten times or more. The chain uses TRBV7-6 and TRBJ2-3, with TRBD2 matching 13 bases. The germline V gene has CDR1 SGHVS and CDR2 FNYEAQ. This CDR3 is built from 17 residues. Trimming cost V 2 bases and J 2 bases; bases outside gene matches: 4. This CDR3 is CASSLRGLAGDTDTQYF. CDR3 coding DNA: TGTGCCAGCAGCTTACGCGGACTAGCGGGAGACACAGATACGCAGTATTTT.

This rearrangement joins TRBV7-9 to TRBJ2-1; D not certain. The J call is doubtful: the DNA matches TRBJ2-7 better. CDR3 length: 13 amino acids. Germline lookup yields CDR1 SEHNR and CDR2 FQNEAQ (reference sequence). The CDR3 nucleotides read TGTGCCAGCAGCTTTCGATTGGGGAATGAGCAGTACTTC. Protein product: CASSFRLGNEQYF.

The chain has TRBV11-2 and TRBJ2-2; D unclear. Between the trimmed V and J ends, which lost 1 base and 4 bases, there was a span of 10 bases. Germline V gene sequence: CDR1 SGHAT, CDR2 FQNNGV. The CDR3 is made up of 15 amino acids. CDR3 nucleotides: TGTGCCAGCAGCTTAGCGTCAGCCTTCACCGGGGAGCTGTTTTTT. It translates to CASSLASAFTGELFF.

V gene TRBV6-2 or TRBV6-3 combines with J gene TRBJ2-1, with 8 bases matching TRBD1. The V gene's germline CDR1 is MNHEY and CDR2 SVGEGT. J was trimmed by 8 bases and V by 2 bases; bases with no gene match: 8. The CDR3 runs to 15 residues. CDR3 sequence (DNA): TGTGCCAGCAGTTACATGCGACAGGGGAAGGATGAGCAGTTCTTC. This translates into CASSYMRQGKDEQFF.